What follows describes a single T cell receptor beta chain. Its target is unknown. This record belongs to a study of T cells in Graves' hyperthyroidism and ophthalmopathy. The CDR3 sequence is 15 residues long. Per germline, CDR1 LGHNA and CDR2 YNFKEQ. Trimming removed 0 bases at V and 8 bases at J, with 13 bases between. TCR beta CDR3 region amplification was performed from RNA transcripts. HTBI primers drove first-round RT-PCR of the TCR CDR3. Using its own MiXCR run on the multiplex PCR reads, TCRdb lists one record per CDR3 protein. The sample records 500,000 to 600,000 distinct CDR3 sequences, over 35% being singletons. Study outcomes and limitations: The model's output predicted ophthalmopathy at a median of approximately 6.5 months prior to onset.

Sequencing was performed on peripheral blood or thyroid tissue (not recorded which). The clonotype comes from an adult woman with Graves' disease, either hyperthyroidism or ophthalmopathy (not recorded which). V gene TRBV4-2 combines with J gene TRBJ1-4; D may be TRBD1 (5 bases). DNA for the CDR3: TGTGCCAGCAGCCAAGATTGGGGGGGTTGGGAAAAACTGTTTTTT. It codes for CASSQDWGGWEKLFF.